This record concerns one T cell receptor beta chain sequence. V was pared by 5 bases and J by 7 bases, with 11 bases of the junction left unmatched. There are 15 residues in the CDR3. Germline V gives CDR1 PRHDT, CDR2 FYEKMQ (reference sequence). The data derive from a study of blood T cell repertoires in COVID-19. Across the study: Acute and convalescent COVID-19 specimens originated in the United States, Italy and Spain. From T cells, B-cell-depleted T cells, or PBMCs came the material, which was cDNA or gDNA.

Authors' methods: Estimated nucleated cell counts came from reference gene primer amplification. Measured with immunoSEQ multiplex PCR; TCRdb has only the in-frame clones, and not every one. The V and J calls and the clone size are those of that table, but D and trimming were determined from the DNA. This table holds about 140,000 clones, around 90% found once. The TCR originated in a woman aged 55-75 years with acute or convalescent COVID-19. The gene calls are TRBV13 and TRBJ1-2, with 9 positions matching TRBD1. The specimen sequenced was peripheral blood. The DNA for the CDR3 is TGTGCCAGCAGCAAAGAAACAGGGGGCGCGTTTGGCTACACCTTC. Amino acids: CASSKETGGAFGYTF.